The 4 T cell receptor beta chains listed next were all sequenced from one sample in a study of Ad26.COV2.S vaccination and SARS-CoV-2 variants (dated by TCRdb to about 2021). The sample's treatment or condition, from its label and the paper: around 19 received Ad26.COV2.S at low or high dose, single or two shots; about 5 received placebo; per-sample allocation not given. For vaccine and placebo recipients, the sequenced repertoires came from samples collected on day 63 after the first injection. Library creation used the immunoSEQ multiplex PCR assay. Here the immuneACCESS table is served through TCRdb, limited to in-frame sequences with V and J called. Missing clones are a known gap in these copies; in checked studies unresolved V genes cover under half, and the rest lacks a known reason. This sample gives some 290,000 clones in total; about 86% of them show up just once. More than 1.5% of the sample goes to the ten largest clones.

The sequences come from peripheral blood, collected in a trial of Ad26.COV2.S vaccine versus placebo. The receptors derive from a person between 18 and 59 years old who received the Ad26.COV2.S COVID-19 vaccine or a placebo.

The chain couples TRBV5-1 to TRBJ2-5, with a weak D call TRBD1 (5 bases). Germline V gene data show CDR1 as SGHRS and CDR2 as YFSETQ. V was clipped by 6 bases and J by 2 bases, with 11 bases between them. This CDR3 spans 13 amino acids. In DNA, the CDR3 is TGCGCCAGCATCCCCGACAGTCAAGAGACCCAGTACTTC. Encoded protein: CASIPDSQETQYF.

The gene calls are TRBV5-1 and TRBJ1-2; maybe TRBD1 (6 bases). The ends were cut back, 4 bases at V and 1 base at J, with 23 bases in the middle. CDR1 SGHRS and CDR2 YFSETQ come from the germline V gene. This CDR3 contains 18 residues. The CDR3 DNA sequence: TGCGCCAGCAGCAGTAACCTTGGGTCAGGGGTTCATAACTATGGCTACACCTTC. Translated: CASSSNLGSGVHNYGYTF.

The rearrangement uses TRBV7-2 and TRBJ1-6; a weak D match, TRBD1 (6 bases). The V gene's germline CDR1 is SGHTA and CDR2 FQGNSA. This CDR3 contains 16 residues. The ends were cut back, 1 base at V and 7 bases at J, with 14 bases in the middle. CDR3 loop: CASSLGMGAQNSPLHF. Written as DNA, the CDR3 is TGTGCCAGCAGCTTAGGTATGGGGGCGCAAAATTCACCCCTCCACTTT.

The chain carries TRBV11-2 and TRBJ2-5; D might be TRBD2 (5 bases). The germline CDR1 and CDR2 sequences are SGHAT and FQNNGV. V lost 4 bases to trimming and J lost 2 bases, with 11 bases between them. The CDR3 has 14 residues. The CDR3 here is CASSSLGIQETQYF. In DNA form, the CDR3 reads TGTGCCAGCAGCTCACTAGGGATACAAGAGACCCAGTACTTC. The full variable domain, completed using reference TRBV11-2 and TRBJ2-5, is EAGVAQSPRYKIIEKRQSVAFWCNPISGHATLYWYQQILGQGPKLLIQFQNNGVVDDSQLPKDRFSAERLKGVDSTLKIQPAKLEDSAVYLCASSSLGIQETQYFGPGTRLLVL.